This T cell receptor (beta chain) was sequenced during a study of technical replicates of blood from a handful of donors. The table came from immunoSEQ multiplex PCR; TCRdb's copy has only in-frame clones and leaves some out. The table records 65,000 to 90,000 clones, 93% of them present only once. This CDR3 contains 13 residues. The V gene's germline CDR1 is MNHNS and CDR2 SASEGT. Trimming cost V 7 bases and J 7 bases, with 16 bases left between them. The origin of this receptor is a human donor in good health. Material for sequencing was T cells isolated from PBMCs. The genes are TRBV6-1 and TRBJ1-2, with a weak D call TRBD1 (5 bases). This CDR3 reads CASNDLIRVGYTF. CDR3 in DNA: TGTGCCAGCAACGACCTAATCAGGGTTGGCTACACCTTC.